Shown below are 22 T cell receptor beta chains from a single sample sequenced in a study of blood T cell repertoires in COVID-19. Sequencing used immunoSEQ multiplex PCR; TCRdb keeps in-frame clones, though not all of them. The sample has a few hundred thousand clones; roughly 90% are singletons. Input material: peripheral blood. These receptors all stem from a young woman with COVID-19, enrolled during active disease.

This clone was detected only once. This rearrangement joins TRBV10-3 to TRBJ2-5; 14 bases are shared with TRBD2. V lost 6 bases and J lost 3; bases outside the gene matches: 3. Germline CDR1 ENHRY, CDR2 SYGVKD. CDR3 size: 15 residues. The DNA of the CDR3 is TGTGCCATCAGGGGGACTAGCGGGAGAAAAGAGACCCAGTACTTC. Protein product: CAIRGTSGRKETQYF.

This clone appeared a single time. V gene TRBV20-1 combines with J gene TRBJ2-3; possibly TRBD2 for D (5 bases). CDR3 length: 18 amino acids. Trimming took off 3 bases at V and 3 bases at J, with 25 bases between the two ends. Looked up from germline, CDR1 is DFQATT and CDR2 is SNEGSKA (reference sequence). CDR3 in amino acids: CSASRGLPVSFPTDTQYF. The CDR3 coding sequence is TGCAGTGCTAGTCGAGGACTCCCGGTATCATTCCCAACAGATACGCAGTATTTT.

This clone was picked up one time. This rearrangement joins TRBV24-1 to TRBJ2-1, with D hard to call. Trimming took off 0 bases at V and 10 bases at J, with 6 bases between the two ends. There are 12 residues in the CDR3. From germline, CDR1 is KGHDR and CDR2 SFDVKD. The CDR3 is CATSDLDMEQFF. CDR3 DNA sequence: TGTGCCACCAGTGATTTGGACATGGAGCAGTTCTTC.

The CDR3 DNA follows: TGTGCCAGCAGTTTATCCGGGGGGCGAAAGGCTGGCTACACCTTC. Its translation: CASSLSGGRKAGYTF. The chain joins TRBV27 to TRBJ1-2, with TRBD1 as a possible D gene (6 bases). Germline lookup yields CDR1 MNHEY and CDR2 SMNVEV (reference sequence). V dropped 0 bases and J dropped 7 bases, with 15 bases sitting between them. This CDR3 is built from 15 residues.

The genes are TRBV9 and TRBJ2-5; 10 bases are a match to TRBD1. Trimming took 2 bases from V and 5 from J; bases not matched to a gene: 3. CDR1 and CDR2 (germline): SGDLS, YYNGEE. This CDR3 contains 14 residues. CDR3: CASSVTGGMETQYF. CDR3 nucleotides: TGTGCCAGCAGCGTGACAGGGGGCATGGAGACCCAGTACTTC.

The rearrangement uses TRBV11-2 and TRBJ2-7, with no clear D. This CDR3 is built from 13 residues. The germline V and J ends were trimmed by 7 bases and 6 bases, with 16 bases remaining between them. Germline V lookup: CDR1 SGHAT, CDR2 FQNNGV. The CDR3 sequence is CASTSVLRSEQYF. The CDR3 DNA follows: TGTGCCAGCACTTCCGTCCTGAGGAGCGAGCAGTACTTC. Based on the CDR3 plus reference TRBV11-2 and TRBJ2-7, the full variable domain is EAGVAQSPRYKIIEKRQSVAFWCNPISGHATLYWYQQILGQGPKLLIQFQNNGVVDDSQLPKDRFSAERLKGVDSTLKIQPAKLEDSAVYLCASTSVLRSEQYFGPGTRLTVT.

In nucleotides, the CDR3 is TGTGCCTGGAGGTCGTCAAGGGGGCGGTCAGATACGCAGTATTTT. The encoded protein is CAWRSSRGRSDTQYF. The chain links TRBV30 to TRBJ2-3; TRBD1 aligns across 7 bases. Germline CDR1 and CDR2: GTSNPN and SVGIG (reference sequence). This CDR3 contains 15 residues. Germline trimming cut 3 bases from V and 4 bases from J; bases unmatched to any gene: 10.

The chain links TRBV5-4 to TRBJ2-3; 10 nucleotides match TRBD1. Germline CDR1 is SGHNT and CDR2 is YYREEE (reference sequence). Germline trimming cut 5 bases from V and 4 bases from J; bases unmatched to any gene: 22. This CDR3 is 20 amino acids long. Here the CDR3 reads CASSGGPGQGMKGLADTQYF. The DNA for the CDR3 is TGTGCCAGCAGTGGGGGGCCGGGACAGGGGATGAAGGGCCTGGCAGATACGCAGTATTTT.

This clone was detected only a few times. The rearrangement uses TRBV11-2 and TRBJ2-7; possibly TRBD2 for D (7 bases). Germline CDR1 SGHAT, CDR2 FQNNGV. Trimming pared 2 bases from V and 5 bases from J, leaving 16 bases between. The CDR3 covers 15 residues. CDR3 sequence: CASSLRWGGGHEQYF. The CDR3 nucleotides read TGTGCCAGCAGCTTAAGGTGGGGCGGGGGCCACGAGCAGTACTTC. Together with reference TRBV11-2 and TRBJ2-7, the CDR3 gives the full variable domain: EAGVAQSPRYKIIEKRQSVAFWCNPISGHATLYWYQQILGQGPKLLIQFQNNGVVDDSQLPKDRFSAERLKGVDSTLKIQPAKLEDSAVYLCASSLRWGGGHEQYFGPGTRLTVT.

The chain links TRBV5-4 to TRBJ2-5; D unresolved. Trimming removed 0 bases from V and 1 base from J, with 4 bases in between. Germline values: CDR1 SGHNT, CDR2 YYREEE (reference sequence). This CDR3 comprises 13 residues. CDR3 amino acids: CASSLDIQETQYF. The CDR3 DNA sequence: TGTGCCAGCAGCTTGGATATCCAAGAGACCCAGTACTTC.

The chain uses TRBV7-2 and TRBJ1-1; TRBD1 is a possible D gene (6 bases). V lost 2 bases and J 8 bases, leaving 9 bases between the germline ends. There are 12 residues in the CDR3. From germline, CDR1 is SGHTA and CDR2 FQGNSA. For the CDR3, the DNA is TGTGCCAGCAGCTTATTCGGACAGGAAGCTTTCTTT. As protein: CASSLFGQEAFF.

The chain carries TRBV6-2 or TRBV6-3 and TRBJ2-6; 10 bases are shared with TRBD1. Germline V gene lookup returns CDR1 MNHEY and CDR2 SVGEGT. The length of the CDR3 is 16 residues. The V gene end was trimmed by 5 bases and the J gene end by 2 bases; junction bases not matched to a gene: 3. The CDR3 DNA reads as TGTGCCAGCAGTCCGGACAGGGGGACTGGGGCCAACGTCCTGACTTTC. It encodes CASSPDRGTGANVLTF.

The chain links TRBV6-5 to TRBJ1-1; TRBD1 matches at 9 bases. V lost 6 bases and J lost 3; bases outside the gene matches: 5. CDR1 MNHEY and CDR2 SVGAGI come from the germline V gene. This CDR3 has 14 residues. CDR3 residues: CASRFTGGDTEAFF. The CDR3, as DNA: TGTGCCAGCAGATTTACAGGGGGCGACACTGAAGCTTTCTTT.

CDR3 residues: CASSYLIEFNTEAFF. In nucleotides, the CDR3 is TGTGCCAGCAGTTACTTGATAGAGTTCAACACTGAAGCTTTCTTT. The chain combines TRBV6-5 with TRBJ1-1; D gene uncertain. Per germline, CDR1 MNHEY and CDR2 SVGAGI. Deletions cut 1 base from V and 2 bases from J, with 11 bases between. The CDR3 runs 15 residues.

The chain carries TRBV24-1 and TRBJ2-5; D is possibly TRBD2 (6 bases). Trimming removed 0 bases from V and 9 bases from J, with 13 bases in between. The V gene's germline CDR1 is KGHDR and CDR2 SFDVKD. The CDR3 contains 14 residues. The CDR3 bases are TGTGCCACCAGTGATTTGTCAGTTACGGGGGCCCAGTACTTC. It encodes CATSDLSVTGAQYF.

This chain connects TRBV9 to TRBJ2-3; D uncertain. In germline, CDR1 is SGDLS, CDR2 YYNGEE. The CDR3 loop spans 13 amino acids. V lost 0 bases and J lost 8, with 10 bases in between. CDR3 in amino acids: CASSVGGQATQYF. DNA of the CDR3: TGTGCCAGCAGCGTAGGTGGTCAAGCTACGCAGTATTTT.

The rearrangement links TRBV5-4 to TRBJ2-1; 7 nucleotides line up with TRBD2. Germline CDR1 SGHNT, CDR2 YYREEE (reference sequence). The CDR3 sequence is 14 residues long. J was trimmed by 5 bases and V by 0 bases; bases with no gene match: 2. The CDR3 loop is CASSLELANNEQFF. CDR3 sequence (DNA): TGTGCCAGCAGCTTGGAACTAGCGAACAATGAGCAGTTCTTC.

Here the CDR3 DNA reads TGTGCCAGTAGTATCACCTTCAGGGATAGCGGCTATGGCTACACCTTC. This codes for CASSITFRDSGYGYTF. The chain recombines TRBV19 with TRBJ1-2; D possibly corresponds to TRBD1 (5 bases). Per germline, CDR1 LNHDA and CDR2 SQIVND (reference sequence). The CDR3 sequence is 16 residues long. Trimming pared 3 bases from V and 4 bases from J, leaving 18 bases between. Full variable domain (rest looked up from reference TRBV19 and TRBJ1-2): DGGITQSPKYLFRKEGQNVTLSCEQNLNHDAMYWYRQDPGQGLRLIYYSQIVNDFQKGDIAEGYSVSREKKESFPLTVTSAQKNPTAFYLCASSITFRDSGYGYTFGSGTRLTVV.

The rearrangement uses TRBV18 and TRBJ2-3; 12 bases agree with TRBD1. Germline lookup yields CDR1 KGHSH and CDR2 LQKENI. The CDR3 covers 17 residues. Unmatched junction bases numbered 5, after V lost 2 bases and J lost 2 bases. CDR3 sequence: CASSPGDRGLNTDTQYF. CDR3 in DNA: TGTGCCAGCTCACCAGGGGACAGGGGGCTGAACACAGATACGCAGTATTTT. The full variable domain, its missing parts supplied by reference TRBV18 and TRBJ2-3, is NAGVMQNPRHLVRRRGQEARLRCSPMKGHSHVYWYRQLPEEGLKFMVYLQKENIIDESGMPKERFSAEFPKEGPSILRIQQVVRGDSAAYFCASSPGDRGLNTDTQYFGPGTRLTVL.

The gene calls are TRBV7-2 and TRBJ1-5; D unresolved. V lost 7 bases and J lost 8, with 18 bases in between. There are 14 residues in the CDR3. The V gene's germline CDR1 is SGHTA and CDR2 FQGNSA. CDR3 residues: CASTPNWSREPQHF. Written as DNA, the CDR3 is TGTGCCAGCACCCCAAATTGGTCCCGCGAGCCCCAGCATTTT.

The chain is built from TRBV5-1 and TRBJ2-7, with 8 positions matching TRBD1. V gave up 2 bases and J gave up 1 base; unmatched junction bases: 11. The CDR3 is made up of 17 amino acids. CDR1 and CDR2 (germline): SGHRS, YFSETQ. The CDR3 is CASSFHKVGQDSYEQYF. The CDR3 bases are TGCGCCAGCAGCTTCCATAAGGTGGGACAGGATTCCTACGAGCAGTACTTC. The whole variable domain, remainder taken from reference TRBV5-1 and TRBJ2-7, is KAGVTQTPRYLIKTRGQQVTLSCSPISGHRSVSWYQQTPGQGLQFLFEYFSETQRNKGNFPGRFSGRQFSNSRSEMNVSTLELGDSALYLCASSFHKVGQDSYEQYFGPGTRLTVT.

The chain combines TRBV6-5 with TRBJ1-1, with no clear D. The CDR3 consists of 11 residues. Germline assignment: CDR1 MNHEY and CDR2 SVGAGI. Trimming removed 6 bases at V and 7 bases at J, with 9 bases between. CDR3 nucleotides: TGTGCCAGCAGATCGGAGCTTGAAGCTTTCTTT. Its protein is CASRSELEAFF.